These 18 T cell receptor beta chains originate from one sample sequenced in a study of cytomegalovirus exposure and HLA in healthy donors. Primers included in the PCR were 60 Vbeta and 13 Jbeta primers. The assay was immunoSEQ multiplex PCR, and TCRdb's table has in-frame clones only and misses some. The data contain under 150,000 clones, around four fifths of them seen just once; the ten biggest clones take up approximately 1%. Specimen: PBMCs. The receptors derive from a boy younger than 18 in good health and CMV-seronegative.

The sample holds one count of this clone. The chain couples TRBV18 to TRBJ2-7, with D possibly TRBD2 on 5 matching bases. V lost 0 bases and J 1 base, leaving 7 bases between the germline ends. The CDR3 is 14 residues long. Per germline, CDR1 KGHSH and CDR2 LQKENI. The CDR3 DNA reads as TGTGCCAGCTCACCACCACTAGTTTCCTACGAGCAGTACTTC. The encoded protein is CASSPPLVSYEQYF. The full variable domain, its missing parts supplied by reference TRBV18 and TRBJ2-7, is NAGVMQNPRHLVRRRGQEARLRCSPMKGHSHVYWYRQLPEEGLKFMVYLQKENIIDESGMPKERFSAEFPKEGPSILRIQQVVRGDSAAYFCASSPPLVSYEQYFGPGTRLTVT.

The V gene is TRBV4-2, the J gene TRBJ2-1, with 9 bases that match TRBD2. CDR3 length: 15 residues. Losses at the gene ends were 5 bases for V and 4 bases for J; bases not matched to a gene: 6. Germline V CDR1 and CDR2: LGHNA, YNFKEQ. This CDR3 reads CASSAGREGYNEQFF. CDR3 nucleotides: TGTGCCAGCAGCGCTGGGCGGGAGGGATACAATGAGCAGTTCTTC.

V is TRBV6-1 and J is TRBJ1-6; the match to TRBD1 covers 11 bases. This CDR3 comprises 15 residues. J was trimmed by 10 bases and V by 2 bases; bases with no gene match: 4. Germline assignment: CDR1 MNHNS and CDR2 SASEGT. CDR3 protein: CASSEPGQGGSPLHF. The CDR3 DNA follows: TGTGCCAGCAGTGAACCGGGACAGGGGGGATCACCCCTCCACTTT.

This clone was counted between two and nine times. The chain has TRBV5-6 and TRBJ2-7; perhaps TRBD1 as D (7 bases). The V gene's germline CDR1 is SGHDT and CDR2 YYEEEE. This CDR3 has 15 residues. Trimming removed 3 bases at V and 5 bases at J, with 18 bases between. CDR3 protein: CASSYSQGRHDEQYF. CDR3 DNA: TGTGCCAGCAGCTACTCACAGGGGAGGCACGACGAGCAGTACTTC.

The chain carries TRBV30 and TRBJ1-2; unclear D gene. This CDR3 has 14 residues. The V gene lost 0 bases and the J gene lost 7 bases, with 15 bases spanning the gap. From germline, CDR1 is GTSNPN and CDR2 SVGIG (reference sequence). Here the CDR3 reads CAWSVSGFRAGYTF. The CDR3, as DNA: TGTGCCTGGAGTGTATCGGGGTTTAGGGCTGGCTACACCTTC.

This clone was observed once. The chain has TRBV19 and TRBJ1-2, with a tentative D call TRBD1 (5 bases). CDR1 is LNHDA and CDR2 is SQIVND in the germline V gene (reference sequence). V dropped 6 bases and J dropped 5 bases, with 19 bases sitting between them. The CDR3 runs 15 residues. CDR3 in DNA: TGTGCCAGTAGCCTCTTGACAGAGAGGCCGTATGGCTACACCTTC. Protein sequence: CASSLLTERPYGYTF. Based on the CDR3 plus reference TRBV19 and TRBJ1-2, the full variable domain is DGGITQSPKYLFRKEGQNVTLSCEQNLNHDAMYWYRQDPGQGLRLIYYSQIVNDFQKGDIAEGYSVSREKKESFPLTVTSAQKNPTAFYLCASSLLTERPYGYTFGSGTRLTVV.

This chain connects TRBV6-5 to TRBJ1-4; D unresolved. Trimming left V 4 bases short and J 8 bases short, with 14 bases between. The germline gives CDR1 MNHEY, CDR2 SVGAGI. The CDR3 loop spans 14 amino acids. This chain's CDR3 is CASSSRTGREKLFF. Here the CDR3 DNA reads TGTGCCAGCAGTTCCCGTACTGGGAGGGAAAAACTGTTTTTT.

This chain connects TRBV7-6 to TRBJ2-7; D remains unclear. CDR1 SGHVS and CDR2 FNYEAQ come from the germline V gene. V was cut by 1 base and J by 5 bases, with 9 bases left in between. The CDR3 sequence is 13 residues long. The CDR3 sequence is CASSLDPQDEQYF. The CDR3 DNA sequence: TGTGCCAGCAGCTTAGACCCTCAGGACGAGCAGTACTTC.

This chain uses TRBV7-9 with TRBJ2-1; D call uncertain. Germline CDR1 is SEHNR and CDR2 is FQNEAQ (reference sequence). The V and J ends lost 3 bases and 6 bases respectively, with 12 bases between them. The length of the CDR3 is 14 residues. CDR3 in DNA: TGTGCCAGCAGCTTGGTAGCCACTGGCAATGAGCAGTTCTTC. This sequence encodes CASSLVATGNEQFF.

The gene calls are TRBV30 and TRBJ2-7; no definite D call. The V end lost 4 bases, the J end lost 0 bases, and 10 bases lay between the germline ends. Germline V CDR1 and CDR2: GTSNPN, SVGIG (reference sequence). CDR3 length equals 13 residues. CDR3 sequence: CAWNPPSSYEQYF. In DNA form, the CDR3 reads TGTGCCTGGAATCCCCCCAGCTCCTACGAGCAGTACTTC.

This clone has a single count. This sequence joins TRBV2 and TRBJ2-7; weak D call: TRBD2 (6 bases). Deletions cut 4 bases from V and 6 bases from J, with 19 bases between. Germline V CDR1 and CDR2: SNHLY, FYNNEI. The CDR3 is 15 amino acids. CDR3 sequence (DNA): TGTGCCAGCAGTGTTTGGGGACTGCAACTTGGCGAGCAGTACTTC. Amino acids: CASSVWGLQLGEQYF.

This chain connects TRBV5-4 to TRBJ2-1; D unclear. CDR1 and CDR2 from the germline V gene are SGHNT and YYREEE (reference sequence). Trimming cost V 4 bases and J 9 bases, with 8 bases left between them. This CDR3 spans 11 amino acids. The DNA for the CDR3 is TGTGCCAGCAGCCTTACTGGTGAGCAGTTCTTC. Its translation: CASSLTGEQFF.

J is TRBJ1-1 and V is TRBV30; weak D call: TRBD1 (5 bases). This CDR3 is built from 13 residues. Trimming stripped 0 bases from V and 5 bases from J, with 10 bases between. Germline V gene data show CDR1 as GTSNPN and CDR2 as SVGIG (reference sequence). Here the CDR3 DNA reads TGTGCCTGGAGTGTAGGGGAAGGAACTGAAGCTTTCTTT. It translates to CAWSVGEGTEAFF.

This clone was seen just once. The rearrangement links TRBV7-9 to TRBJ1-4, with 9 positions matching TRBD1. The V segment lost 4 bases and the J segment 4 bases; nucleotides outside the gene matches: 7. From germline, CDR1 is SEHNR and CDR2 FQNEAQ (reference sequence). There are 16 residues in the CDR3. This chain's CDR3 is CASSSGTGLINEKLFF. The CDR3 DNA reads TGTGCCAGCAGCTCGGGGACAGGGCTGATTAATGAAAAACTGTTTTTT.

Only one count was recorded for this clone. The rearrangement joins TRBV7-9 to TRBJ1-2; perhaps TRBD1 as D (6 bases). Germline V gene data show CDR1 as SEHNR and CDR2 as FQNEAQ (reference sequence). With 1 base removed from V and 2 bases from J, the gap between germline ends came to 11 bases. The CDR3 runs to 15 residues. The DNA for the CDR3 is TGTGCCAGCAGCTTAGTTCAGGGGCTAAACTATGGCTACACCTTC. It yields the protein CASSLVQGLNYGYTF.

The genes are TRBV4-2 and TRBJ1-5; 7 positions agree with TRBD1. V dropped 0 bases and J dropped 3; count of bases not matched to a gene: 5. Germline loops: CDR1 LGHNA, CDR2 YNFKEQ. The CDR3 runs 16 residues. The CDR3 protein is CASSQELGQHNQPQHF. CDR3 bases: TGTGCCAGCAGCCAAGAGTTGGGACAGCACAATCAGCCCCAGCATTTT.

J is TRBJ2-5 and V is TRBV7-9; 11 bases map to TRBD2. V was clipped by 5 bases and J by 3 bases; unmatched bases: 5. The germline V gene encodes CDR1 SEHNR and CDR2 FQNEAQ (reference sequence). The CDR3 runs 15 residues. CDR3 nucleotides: TGTGCCAGCAGCATTCAGACTAGCGGGGAAGAGACCCAGTACTTC. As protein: CASSIQTSGEETQYF.

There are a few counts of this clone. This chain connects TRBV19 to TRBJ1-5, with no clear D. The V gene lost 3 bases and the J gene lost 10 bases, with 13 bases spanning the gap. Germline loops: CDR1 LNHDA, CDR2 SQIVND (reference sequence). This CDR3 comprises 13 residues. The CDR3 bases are TGTGCCAGTAGTATTACCGGGAGCCGACCCCAGCATTTT. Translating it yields CASSITGSRPQHF.